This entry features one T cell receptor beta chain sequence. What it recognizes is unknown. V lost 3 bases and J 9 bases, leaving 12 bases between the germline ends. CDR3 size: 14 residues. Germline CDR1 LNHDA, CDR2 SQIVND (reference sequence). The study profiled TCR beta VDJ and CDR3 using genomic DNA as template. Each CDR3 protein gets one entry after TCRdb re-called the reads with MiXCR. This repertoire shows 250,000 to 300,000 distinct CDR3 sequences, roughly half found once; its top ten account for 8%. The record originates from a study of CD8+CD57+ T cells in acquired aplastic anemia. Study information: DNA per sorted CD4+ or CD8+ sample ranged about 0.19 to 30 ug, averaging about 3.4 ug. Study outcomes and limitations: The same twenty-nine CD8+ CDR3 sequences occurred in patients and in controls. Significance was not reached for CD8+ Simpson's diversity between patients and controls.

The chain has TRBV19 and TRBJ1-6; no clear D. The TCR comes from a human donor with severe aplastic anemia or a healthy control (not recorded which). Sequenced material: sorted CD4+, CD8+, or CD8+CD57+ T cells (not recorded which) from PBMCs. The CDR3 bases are TGTGCCAGTAGTATGGCGTCAGGCGGTTCACCCCTCCACTTT. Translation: CASSMASGGSPLHF.